This T cell receptor beta chain was captured by sequencing in a study of blood T cell repertoires in COVID-19. On the study more broadly: Samples of COVID-19 (acute and convalescent) were obtained from the United States, Italy and Spain. The cDNA or gDNA used as material had been derived from T cells, B-cell-depleted T cells, or PBMCs.

In this sample, this clone turned up once. Original processing methods: Reference gene primer amplification gave estimated nucleated cell counts. Method: immunoSEQ multiplex PCR; TCRdb's copy keeps in-frame clones and lacks some. That table supplies the V and J calls and clone size; D and trimming were determined from the DNA. Of 120,000 to 150,000 clones in the sample, just under 85% were seen once. Trimming took 2 bases from V and 0 from J; bases not matched to a gene: 15. This CDR3 is built from 19 residues. Germline values: CDR1 LNHDA, CDR2 SQIVND (reference sequence). This chain links TRBV19 with TRBJ1-2, with TRBD1 identical over 7 bases. Sequenced input: peripheral blood. This receptor was taken from a middle-aged woman with active or convalescent COVID-19. The CDR3 spells CASSINRRAGGEANYGYTF. CDR3 coding DNA: TGTGCCAGTAGTATAAATCGCCGGGCAGGGGGTGAAGCTAACTATGGCTACACCTTC.